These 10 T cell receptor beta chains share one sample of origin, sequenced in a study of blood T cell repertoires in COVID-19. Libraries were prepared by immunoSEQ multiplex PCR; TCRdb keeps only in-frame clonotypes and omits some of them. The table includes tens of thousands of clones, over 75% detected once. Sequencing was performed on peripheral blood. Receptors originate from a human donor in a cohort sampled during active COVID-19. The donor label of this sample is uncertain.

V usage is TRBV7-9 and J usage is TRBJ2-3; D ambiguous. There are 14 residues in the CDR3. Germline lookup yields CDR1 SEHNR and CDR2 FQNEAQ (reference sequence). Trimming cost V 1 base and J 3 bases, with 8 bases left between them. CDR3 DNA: TGTGCCAGCAGCTTAGGGTTAGCTACAGATACGCAGTATTTT. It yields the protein CASSLGLATDTQYF.

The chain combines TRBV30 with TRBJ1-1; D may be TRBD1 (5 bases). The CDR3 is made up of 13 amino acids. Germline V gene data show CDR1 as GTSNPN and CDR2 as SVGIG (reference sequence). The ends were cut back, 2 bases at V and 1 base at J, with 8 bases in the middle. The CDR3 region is CAWSHGGNTEAFF. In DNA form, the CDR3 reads TGTGCCTGGAGTCACGGGGGGAACACTGAAGCTTTCTTT.

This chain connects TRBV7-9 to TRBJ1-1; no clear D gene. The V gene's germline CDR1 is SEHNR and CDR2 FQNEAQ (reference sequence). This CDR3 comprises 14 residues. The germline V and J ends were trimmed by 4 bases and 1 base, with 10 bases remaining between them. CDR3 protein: CASSSDTRNTEAFF. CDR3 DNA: TGTGCCAGCAGCTCAGATACACGGAACACTGAAGCTTTCTTT.

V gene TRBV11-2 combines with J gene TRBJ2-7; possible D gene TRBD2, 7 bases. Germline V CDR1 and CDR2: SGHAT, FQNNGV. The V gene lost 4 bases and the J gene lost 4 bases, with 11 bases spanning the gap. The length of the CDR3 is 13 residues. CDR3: CASSSRGGYEQYF. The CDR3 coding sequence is TGTGCCAGCAGCTCAAGGGGGGGTTACGAGCAGTACTTC.

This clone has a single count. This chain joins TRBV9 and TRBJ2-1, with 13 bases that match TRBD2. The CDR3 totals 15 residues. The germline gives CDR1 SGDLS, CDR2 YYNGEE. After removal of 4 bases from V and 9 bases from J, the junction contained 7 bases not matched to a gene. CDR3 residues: CASSKTSGGVGEQFF. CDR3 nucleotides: TGTGCCAGCAGCAAAACTAGCGGGGGGGTAGGTGAGCAGTTCTTC.

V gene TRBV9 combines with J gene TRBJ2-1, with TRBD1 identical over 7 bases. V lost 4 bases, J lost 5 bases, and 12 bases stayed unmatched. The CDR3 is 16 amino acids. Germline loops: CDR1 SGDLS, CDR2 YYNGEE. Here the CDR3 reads CASSSPGGPSHNEQFF. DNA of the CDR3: TGTGCCAGCAGCAGTCCAGGGGGACCTTCCCACAATGAGCAGTTCTTC.

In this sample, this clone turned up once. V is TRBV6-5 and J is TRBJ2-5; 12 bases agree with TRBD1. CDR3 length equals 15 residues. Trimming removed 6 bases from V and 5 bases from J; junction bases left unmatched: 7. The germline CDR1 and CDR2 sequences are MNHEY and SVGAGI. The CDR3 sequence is CASSPGTGGWETQYF. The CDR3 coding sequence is TGTGCCAGCAGCCCAGGGACAGGGGGCTGGGAGACCCAGTACTTC.

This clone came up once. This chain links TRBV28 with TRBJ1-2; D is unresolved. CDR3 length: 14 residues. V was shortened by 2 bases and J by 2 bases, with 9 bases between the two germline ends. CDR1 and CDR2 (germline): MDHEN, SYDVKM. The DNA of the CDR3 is TGTGCCAGCAGTTTACAGGTTTCCAACTATGGCTACACCTTC. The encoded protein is CASSLQVSNYGYTF.

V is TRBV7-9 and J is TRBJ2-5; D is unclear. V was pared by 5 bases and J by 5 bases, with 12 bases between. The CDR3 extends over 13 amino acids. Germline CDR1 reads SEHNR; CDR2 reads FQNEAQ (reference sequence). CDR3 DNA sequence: TGTGCCAGCAGCCCCCGCAACCGGGAGACCCAGTACTTC. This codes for CASSPRNRETQYF.

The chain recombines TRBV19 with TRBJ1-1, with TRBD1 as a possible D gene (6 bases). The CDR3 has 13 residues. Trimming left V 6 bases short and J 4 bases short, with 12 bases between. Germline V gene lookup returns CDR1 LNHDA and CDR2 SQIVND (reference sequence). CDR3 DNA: TGTGCCAGTAGAGTGCAGGGGCCCACTGAAGCTTTCTTT. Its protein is CASRVQGPTEAFF.